A selection of T cell receptor beta chains follows, all from one sample in a study of T cell responses to AZD1222 COVID-19 vaccine. Sequencing was performed with immunoSEQ multiplex PCR; in TCRdb, only in-frame clones are kept and a portion is missing. The sample has around 180,000 clones, roughly nine tenths seen once. The material was peripheral blood, obtained on day 0 of AZD1222 vaccination. Receptors originate from an adult in good health. Both conserved end residues are part of each CDR3. The D gene is left open where the match is weak. The listing skips clone size in some rows; elsewhere it reads once, few, many or a size class.

v_gene	abundance	j_gene	d_gene	CDR3aa	CDR3nt
TRBV10-1	NA	TRBJ1-1	NA	CASSERRFNTEAFF	TGCGCCAGCAGTGAGCGCAGATTCAACACTGAAGCTTTCTTT
TRBV2	NA	TRBJ1-2	NA	CASSGVGTERLNYGYTF	TGTGCCAGCAGTGGGGTGGGAACAGAAAGATTAAACTATGGCTACACCTTC
TRBV29-1	NA	TRBJ1-4	NA	CSGTVAANEKLFF	TGCAGCGGGACGGTCGCGGCTAATGAAAAACTGTTTTTT
TRBV2	NA	TRBJ1-4	NA	CASSEFTLEKLFF	TGTGCCAGCAGTGAATTTACCCTCGAAAAACTGTTTTTT
TRBV3-1/TRBV3-2	NA	TRBJ2-3	NA	CASSQPPGSDTQYF	TGTGCCAGCAGCCAACCTCCAGGGTCAGATACGCAGTATTTT
TRBV25-1	NA	TRBJ1-1	NA	CASSAIGQTDEAFF	TGTGCCAGCAGTGCAATTGGACAGACTGATGAAGCTTTCTTT
TRBV28	NA	TRBJ2-7	TRBD1	CASSTSGTGYYEQYF	TGTGCCAGCAGTACTTCCGGGACAGGCTACTACGAGCAGTACTTC
TRBV6-5	NA	TRBJ2-7	TRBD1	CASSSPGQGYEQYF	TGTGCCAGCAGTTCTCCGGGACAGGGATACGAGCAGTACTTC
TRBV19	NA	TRBJ2-2	TRBD2	CASSIAASGTATGELFF	TGTGCCAGTAGTATAGCTGCTAGCGGGACAGCAACCGGGGAGCTGTTTTTT
TRBV18	NA	TRBJ1-2	NA	CASSNDPRAYGYTF	TGTGCCAGCTCAAACGACCCGAGAGCGTATGGCTACACCTTC
TRBV4-1	NA	TRBJ2-5	TRBD2	CASSQGASGYSKETQYF	TGCGCCAGCAGCCAAGGGGCTAGCGGGTATTCTAAAGAGACCCAGTACTTC
TRBV20-1	NA	TRBJ1-1	NA	CSASHFEAFF	TGCAGTGCTAGTCACTTTGAAGCTTTCTTT
TRBV5-1	NA	TRBJ2-2	TRBD2	CASSPTSATNTGELFF	TGCGCCAGCAGCCCGACTAGCGCCACGAACACCGGGGAGCTGTTTTTT
TRBV7-3	NA	TRBJ2-1	TRBD1	CASSLEGAAEQFF	TGTGCCAGCAGCTTAGAGGGGGCGGCTGAGCAGTTCTTC
TRBV20-1	NA	TRBJ1-6	NA	CSASGDRSSPLHF	TGCAGTGCTAGTGGCGACAGAAGCTCACCCCTCCACTTT
TRBV30	NA	TRBJ1-3	NA	CAWSVPGPSGGNTIYF	TGTGCCTGGAGCGTTCCGGGACCCTCGGGGGGAAACACCATATATTTT
TRBV30	NA	TRBJ1-5	NA	CAWSTTRVNQPQHF	TGTGCCTGGAGTACGACACGGGTTAATCAGCCCCAGCATTTT
TRBV5-6	NA	TRBJ2-6	TRBD1	CASSWGQGGVSGANVLTF	TGTGCCAGCAGCTGGGGACAGGGAGGAGTGTCTGGGGCCAACGTCCTGACTTTC
TRBV5-1	once	TRBJ2-5	NA	CASSLGPTEETQYF	TGCGCCAGCAGCTTGGGGCCGACAGAAGAGACCCAGTACTTC
TRBV5-1	NA	TRBJ2-1	TRBD2	CASSLRSPRGRMRIDEQFF	TGCGCCAGCAGCTTGAGGTCCCCCCGCGGGAGGATGCGGATCGATGAGCAGTTCTTC
TRBV2	once	TRBJ2-7	TRBD1	CASSDGGQGKSGEQYF	TGTGCCAGCAGTGATGGGGGACAGGGGAAAAGCGGCGAGCAGTACTTC